This TCR beta chain stems from a study of cytomegalovirus exposure and HLA in healthy donors. Study-level information: Clustering assigned about 76% of the roughly 370 genotyped donors to the Caucasian-associated ancestry cluster.

About this clone itself: Its specificity is not known.

PCR used 60 Vbeta primers and 13 Jbeta primers. Profiling relied on immunoSEQ multiplex PCR, and the TCRdb table lists in-frame clones only, not all of them. The repertoire has more than 110,000 clones, 82% of them found once; the top ten carry 1.2% to 1.5%. The CDR3 is 14 residues long. Trimming shortened V by 3 bases and J by 5 bases, and 13 bases separated the two germline ends. Per germline, CDR1 MDHEN and CDR2 SYDVKM. General observations from the study: Researchers reported in a later analysis that a missense DCLRE1C variant was tied to TCR beta V- and J-gene trimming. Reports credit the classifier with highly specific, highly sensitive diagnosis of cytomegalovirus status.

Material: PBMCs. This clonotype originated in a man aged 25-45 years in good health and CMV-seropositive. The chain links TRBV28 to TRBJ2-5, with D unclear. CDR3 coding DNA: TGTGCCAGCAGTTTGACTCCGGCCCGGGAGACCCAGTACTTC. This gives the protein CASSLTPARETQYF.